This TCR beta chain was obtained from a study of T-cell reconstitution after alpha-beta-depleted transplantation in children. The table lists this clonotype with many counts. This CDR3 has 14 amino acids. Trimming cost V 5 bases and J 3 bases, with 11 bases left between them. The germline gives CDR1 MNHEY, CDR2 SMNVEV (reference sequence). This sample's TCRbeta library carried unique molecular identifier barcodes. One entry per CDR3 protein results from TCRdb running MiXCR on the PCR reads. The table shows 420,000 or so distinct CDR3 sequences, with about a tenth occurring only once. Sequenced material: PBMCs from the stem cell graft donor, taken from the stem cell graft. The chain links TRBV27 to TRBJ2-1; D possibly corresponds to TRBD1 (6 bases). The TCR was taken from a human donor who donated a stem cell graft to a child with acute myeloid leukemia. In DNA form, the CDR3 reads TGTGCCAGCAGTCCTGGGGGCGTCTACAATGAGCAGTTCTTC. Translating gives CASSPGGVYNEQFF.